Listed below are T cell receptor beta chains from one sample, sequenced in a study of control samples from healthy donors and cancer patients. TCRdb's table, derived via immunoSEQ multiplex PCR, lists solely in-frame clones and lacks some. Of 150,000 to 200,000 clones detected, over 85% appear once; the ten largest clones hold more than 10%. Material for sequencing was blood. All receptors derive from a man aged 30 to 45 in good health. CDR3s include the opening cysteine and the closing phenylalanine or tryptophan. A D gene is named only where the DNA matches it firmly. Rows may omit the clone size; those that give it use once, few, many or a size class.

D gene: TRBD2; J gene: TRBJ2-5; clone size: .; V gene: TRBV7-9; CDR3 DNA: TGTGCCAGCAGCTTTCCCGGGAGGGCCGGTGGAGAGACCCAGTACTTC; CDR3 protein: CASSFPGRAGGETQYF
D gene: .; J gene: TRBJ1-6; clone size: .; V gene: TRBV6-5; CDR3 DNA: TGTGCCAGTGTCGCGGCCCGGGGAGGTAATTCACCCCTCCACTTT; CDR3 protein: CASVAARGGNSPLHF
D gene: TRBD1; J gene: TRBJ2-7; clone size: .; V gene: TRBV29-1; CDR3 DNA: TGCAGCGTCGACGGACAGGGTCACGAGCAGTACTTC; CDR3 protein: CSVDGQGHEQYF
D gene: TRBD2; J gene: TRBJ2-3; clone size: .; V gene: TRBV6-5; CDR3 DNA: TGTGCCAGTCCCGGGGCGGGAGGTAACACAGATACGCAGTATTTT; CDR3 protein: CASPGAGGNTDTQYF
D gene: .; J gene: TRBJ1-5; clone size: .; V gene: TRBV6-2/TRBV6-3; CDR3 DNA: TGTGCCAGCAGTCTATTCAGTCAGCCCCAGCATTTT; CDR3 protein: CASSLFSQPQHF
D gene: TRBD1; J gene: TRBJ1-2; clone size: .; V gene: TRBV11-2; CDR3 DNA: TGTGCCAGCGGACGGGACAGGTTGACCTATGGCTACACCTTC; CDR3 protein: CASGRDRLTYGYTF
D gene: TRBD2; J gene: TRBJ2-1; clone size: .; V gene: TRBV27; CDR3 DNA: TGTGCCAGCAGTTTAACCTCGGCGGGAGTGGCGATCAATGAGCAGTTCTTC; CDR3 protein: CASSLTSAGVAINEQFF
D gene: .; J gene: TRBJ2-2; clone size: .; V gene: TRBV6-5; CDR3 DNA: TGTGCCAGCAGTTGGGCTGGGAGTAACACCGGGGAGCTGTTTTTT; CDR3 protein: CASSWAGSNTGELFF
D gene: .; J gene: TRBJ1-6; clone size: .; V gene: TRBV7-2; CDR3 DNA: TGTGCCAGCAGCCACGGGACGGGCAACGGGTCACCCCTCCACTTT; CDR3 protein: CASSHGTGNGSPLHF
D gene: .; J gene: TRBJ1-6; clone size: .; V gene: TRBV20-1; CDR3 DNA: TGCAGTGCTAACAGGAATTCACCCCTCCACTTT; CDR3 protein: CSANRNSPLHF
D gene: .; J gene: TRBJ1-1; clone size: .; V gene: TRBV4-3; CDR3 DNA: TGCGCCAGCAGCCTGGTTGCCCAGACGCCGGGGAACACTGAAGCTTTCTTT; CDR3 protein: CASSLVAQTPGNTEAFF
D gene: .; J gene: TRBJ1-4; clone size: .; V gene: TRBV28; CDR3 DNA: TGTGCCAGCAGTCTAGTATTGGAAAAACTGTTTTTT; CDR3 protein: CASSLVLEKLFF
D gene: .; J gene: TRBJ1-5; clone size: .; V gene: TRBV6-5; CDR3 DNA: TGTGCCAGCAGTTACACGGGGCCGTATAGCAATCAGCCCCAGCATTTT; CDR3 protein: CASSYTGPYSNQPQHF
D gene: .; J gene: TRBJ2-7; clone size: .; V gene: TRBV5-1; CDR3 DNA: TGCGCCAGCAGCTTGCGTGGTGGGGAGAGCTCCTACGAGCAGTACTTC; CDR3 protein: CASSLRGGESSYEQYF
D gene: .; J gene: TRBJ1-4; clone size: .; V gene: TRBV2; CDR3 DNA: TGTGCCAGCAACAGCTGGGGGGGGCAGGGAGAAAAACTGTTTTTT; CDR3 protein: CASNSWGGQGEKLFF
D gene: TRBD2; J gene: TRBJ2-5; clone size: .; V gene: TRBV27; CDR3 DNA: TGTGCCAGCAGTTTTTCCCTAGGCGGGGGCCAAGAGACCCAGTACTTC; CDR3 protein: CASSFSLGGGQETQYF
D gene: .; J gene: TRBJ1-6; clone size: .; V gene: TRBV2; CDR3 DNA: TGTGCCAGCAATGTTAGGCTAGATTCCAGCTCCTATAATTCACCCCTCCACTTT; CDR3 protein: CASNVRLDSSSYNSPLHF
D gene: .; J gene: TRBJ2-2; clone size: .; V gene: TRBV7-9; CDR3 DNA: TGTGCCAGCAGCTTTCGGGTCAGCTCCGCGAACACCGGGGAGCTGTTTTTT; CDR3 protein: CASSFRVSSANTGELFF
D gene: TRBD1; J gene: TRBJ1-2; clone size: .; V gene: TRBV5-1; CDR3 DNA: TGCGCCAGCAGCGTGACAGGGGAAAGCGGCTACACCTTC; CDR3 protein: CASSVTGESGYTF
D gene: .; J gene: TRBJ2-5; clone size: .; V gene: TRBV15; CDR3 DNA: TGTGCCACCAGCAGAGATGTGGAGACCCAGTACTTC; CDR3 protein: CATSRDVETQYF
D gene: TRBD2; J gene: TRBJ2-1; clone size: .; V gene: TRBV6-2/TRBV6-3; CDR3 DNA: TGTGCCAGCAGTTCCCGTGGACTAGCGGCGTACAATGAGCAGTTCTTC; CDR3 protein: CASSSRGLAAYNEQFF
D gene: TRBD1; J gene: TRBJ1-6; clone size: once; V gene: TRBV19; CDR3 DNA: TGTGCCAGTAGTACCGGACAGGAACCGGGATCACCCCTCCACTTT; CDR3 protein: CASSTGQEPGSPLHF
D gene: .; J gene: TRBJ1-1; clone size: .; V gene: TRBV14; CDR3 DNA: TGTGCCAGCAGCCAGGAACTGAACACTGAAGCTTTCTTT; CDR3 protein: CASSQELNTEAFF
D gene: .; J gene: TRBJ1-2; clone size: .; V gene: TRBV29-1; CDR3 DNA: TGCAGCGTTGTTTACCGCAACTATGGCTACACCTTC; CDR3 protein: CSVVYRNYGYTF
D gene: .; J gene: TRBJ1-4; clone size: .; V gene: TRBV4-1; CDR3 DNA: TGCACCAGCAGCCATCCTAGCTTGGGAGATGAAAAACTGTTTTTT; CDR3 protein: CTSSHPSLGDEKLFF
D gene: .; J gene: TRBJ2-7; clone size: .; V gene: TRBV29-1; CDR3 DNA: TGCAGCGTTGTACAACTTTTCCACGTCGGGCAGTACTTC; CDR3 protein: CSVVQLFHVGQYF
D gene: .; J gene: TRBJ1-6; clone size: once; V gene: TRBV18; CDR3 DNA: TGTGCCAGCTCACTAGGGGGGACACAGGGACGAAATTCACCCCTCCACTTT; CDR3 protein: CASSLGGTQGRNSPLHF
D gene: TRBD1; J gene: TRBJ2-6; clone size: .; V gene: TRBV29-1; CDR3 DNA: TGCAGCGTGACAGGGTCTGGGGCCAACGTCCTGACTTTC; CDR3 protein: CSVTGSGANVLTF
D gene: TRBD1; J gene: TRBJ2-6; clone size: .; V gene: TRBV28; CDR3 DNA: TGTGCCAGCAGTGGAACCGGGACAGGGGGCGGTGGGGCCAACGTCCTGACTTTC; CDR3 protein: CASSGTGTGGGGANVLTF